These 11 T cell receptor beta chains were sequenced from one sample in a study of shared clonotypes between healthy human individuals. Repertoires were generated with immunoSEQ multiplex PCR, while TCRdb's copy carries only in-frame clones and drops some. The table lists fewer than 600,000 clones, roughly 78% of them singletons. Material: PBMCs. These receptor sequences come from a woman between 40 and 55 years old in good health. Some clones in this sample may be carry-over from other donors' samples.

J is TRBJ2-7 and V is TRBV11-3; 8 nucleotides match TRBD1. The germline V gene has CDR1 SGHNT and CDR2 YENEEA. This CDR3 comprises 14 residues. The V and J ends lost 5 bases and 3 bases, in that order; junction bases with no gene match: 6. CDR3 coding DNA: TGTGCCAGCAGCCGGAGACAGGGGTACTACGAGCAGTACTTC. It is translated as CASSRRQGYYEQYF.

This sequence joins TRBV10-1 and TRBJ1-1; D unclear. The CDR3 has 10 amino acids. The germline gives CDR1 WNHNN, CDR2 SYGVQD (reference sequence). V lost 3 bases and J 8 bases, leaving 4 bases between the germline ends. For the CDR3, the DNA is TGCGCCAGCAGTGACAGGGAAGCTTTCTTT. It translates to CASSDREAFF.

This clone has just one count. The genes are TRBV7-9 and TRBJ1-1; weak D call: TRBD1 (5 bases). Germline CDR1 is SEHNR and CDR2 is FQNEAQ (reference sequence). The CDR3 is 16 residues long. V was pared by 1 base and J by 3 bases, with 15 bases between. CDR3: CASSLGVSGVDTEAFF. The CDR3 nucleotides are TGTGCCAGCAGCTTAGGGGTGTCGGGGGTGGACACTGAAGCTTTCTTT.

This chain joins TRBV18 and TRBJ1-4, with D possibly being TRBD1 (5 bases). Germline lookup yields CDR1 KGHSH and CDR2 LQKENI. The CDR3 is 14 amino acids. V shed 4 bases and J shed 2 bases, with 8 bases lying between them. As DNA, the CDR3 is TGTGCCAGCTCACGGGGCAACACTAATGAAAAACTGTTTTTT. This gives the protein CASSRGNTNEKLFF.

This clone was detected a few times. The genes are TRBV2 and TRBJ1-5, with D possibly matching TRBD1 (5 bases). The CDR3 is made up of 13 amino acids. V was cut by 9 bases and J by 5 bases, with 14 bases left in between. Germline assignment: CDR1 SNHLY and CDR2 FYNNEI. The CDR3 protein is CASGGSEDQPQHF. CDR3 nucleotides: TGTGCCAGTGGGGGGAGCGAGGATCAGCCCCAGCATTTT.

The chain combines TRBV5-4 with TRBJ2-6; D is unresolved. Between the trimmed V and J ends, which lost 4 bases and 1 base, there was a span of 6 bases. From germline, CDR1 is SGHNT and CDR2 YYREEE (reference sequence). This CDR3 contains 14 residues. Written as DNA, the CDR3 is TGTGCCAGCAGCGGCATTTCTGGGGCCAACGTCCTGACTTTC. It translates to CASSGISGANVLTF.

CDR3 DNA sequence: TGTGCCAACCCCCCCCCAGGAAGGCCGGGAGATACGCAGTATTTT. This sequence encodes CANPPPGRPGDTQYF. This chain uses TRBV7-2 with TRBJ2-3; D not certain. Germline V gives CDR1 SGHTA, CDR2 FQGNSA. CDR3 length equals 15 residues. The V gene lost 10 bases and the J gene lost 5 bases, with 22 bases spanning the gap.

This rearrangement joins TRBV5-4 to TRBJ2-1; TRBD2 agrees at 7 bases. The J segment lost 4 bases and the V segment lost 1 base, leaving 2 bases of the junction unmatched. From germline, CDR1 is SGHNT and CDR2 YYREEE (reference sequence). The CDR3 totals 14 residues. Here the CDR3 DNA reads TGTGCCAGCAGCTTGCCTAGCGGATACAATGAGCAGTTCTTC. Its protein is CASSLPSGYNEQFF.

The genes are TRBV11-2 and TRBJ2-3; 10 nucleotides align to TRBD1. The CDR3 contains 15 residues. V gave up 4 bases and J gave up 2 bases; unmatched junction bases: 3. Germline-derived CDR1 and CDR2 are SGHAT and FQNNGV. CDR3 sequence (DNA): TGTGCCAGCAGCTGGACAGGGGGGCCCACAGATACGCAGTATTTT. Translation gives CASSWTGGPTDTQYF.

J is TRBJ1-2 and V is TRBV4-2; 10 positions agree with TRBD1. The ends lost 4 bases at V and 10 bases at J; junction bases unmatched: 9. The CDR3 extends over 14 amino acids. Germline V gene data show CDR1 as LGHNA and CDR2 as YNFKEQ. CDR3 region: CASSPLGGQGVYTF. CDR3 DNA: TGTGCCAGCAGCCCACTAGGCGGACAGGGGGTCTACACCTTC.

The chain couples TRBV7-9 to TRBJ1-2; 8 nucleotides agree with TRBD1. Germline V gene data show CDR1 as SEHNR and CDR2 as FQNEAQ (reference sequence). The length of the CDR3 is 15 residues. V was clipped by 4 bases and J by 2 bases; unmatched bases: 6. CDR3: CASSSGTGINYGYTF. The CDR3 DNA follows: TGTGCCAGCAGCTCCGGGACAGGAATAAACTATGGCTACACCTTC. Full variable domain (missing parts from reference TRBV7-9 and TRBJ1-2): DTGVSQNPRHKITKRGQNVTFRCDPISEHNRLYWYRQTLGQGPEFLTYFQNEAQLEKSRLLSDRFSAERPKGSFSTLEIQRTEQGDSAMYLCASSSGTGINYGYTFGSGTRLTVV.